This T cell receptor (beta chain) comes out of a study of regulatory T cells. Study observations and caveats: Patient repertoires had restricted TRB V-J pairs and skewed V and J usage, most in Tregs. Regulatory T cells from CD3G-deficient patients were less diverse than autologous conventional CD4+ cells and control regulatory cells.

Germline values: CDR1 SGHRS, CDR2 YFSETQ. Trimming at V came to 3 bases and at J to 2 bases, leaving 4 bases not matched to a gene. This CDR3 is 14 amino acids long. Primers: 52 TRBV forward and 13 TRBJ reverse. The assay was immunoSEQ multiplex PCR, and TCRdb's table has in-frame clones only and misses some. The profile shows about 5,700 clones, over 75% of them singletons. About this clone: The antigen remains unidentified. Additional DNA sequences in this sample encode the identical CDR3.

Sequenced input: CD4+ Tregs sorted from blood. This chain uses TRBV5-1 with TRBJ1-1, with 7 bases aligning to TRBD1. This TCR was recovered from a person under 35 with CD3G deficiency. CDR3 coding DNA: TGCGCCAGCAGCTCGGGACAGCCCAACACTGAAGCTTTCTTT. This sequence encodes CASSSGQPNTEAFF.